Following are 21 T cell receptor beta chains from one sample sequenced in a study of response to subunit inactivated influenza vaccine. TCRdb processed the RT-PCR reads anew with MiXCR; each CDR3 protein has one entry. The data contain more than 150,000 distinct CDR3 sequences, about a tenth of them singletons. The source was non-naive T cells sorted from PBMCs, collected on the day of vaccination. The receptor set was obtained from a man in his fifties who received an inactivated influenza vaccine.

This clonotype turned up a few times. V and J are TRBV20-1 and TRBJ2-1; 9 bases line up with TRBD2. The CDR3 runs to 15 residues. Germline V gene data show CDR1 as DFQATT and CDR2 as SNEGSKA (reference sequence). The trim removed 0 bases at V and 5 bases at J, leaving 5 bases unmatched. CDR3 residues: CSAREPRLADNEQFF. CDR3 bases: TGCAGTGCTAGAGAACCCCGACTAGCGGACAATGAGCAGTTCTTC.

This clonotype was seen many times. The genes are TRBV6-2 or TRBV6-3 and TRBJ2-7; 7 bases fit TRBD2. This CDR3 has 16 amino acids. With 4 bases clipped from V and 5 bases from J, the junction kept 14 bases outside the gene matches. CDR1 MNHEY and CDR2 SVGEGT come from the germline V gene. In nucleotides, the CDR3 is TGTGCCAGCAGTTCCCTAGCGGCAACTAGGCCCCACGAGCAGTACTTC. Protein sequence: CASSSLAATRPHEQYF.

This clonotype was seen a handful of times. J is TRBJ2-3 and V is TRBV6-2 or TRBV6-3; no clear D gene. Looked up from germline, CDR1 is MNHEY and CDR2 is SVGEGT. This CDR3 has 15 amino acids. V lost 5 bases and J lost 1, with 13 bases in between. CDR3 region: CASSTTTPRTDTQYF. In nucleotides, the CDR3 is TGTGCCAGCAGTACGACAACACCCCGCACAGATACGCAGTATTTT.

This clonotype was counted many times. This chain links TRBV7-9 with TRBJ1-5; maybe TRBD1 (6 bases). The germline V and J ends were trimmed by 5 bases and 9 bases, with 14 bases remaining between them. The length of the CDR3 is 13 residues. Germline lookup yields CDR1 SEHNR and CDR2 FQNEAQ (reference sequence). In nucleotides, the CDR3 is TGTGCCAGCAGCCCGGACAGCCGGGTGCCCCAGCATTTT. This gives the protein CASSPDSRVPQHF.

Notes on this clonotype: A much larger clone sits a single nucleotide away, making a read error possible. The chain carries TRBV20-1 and TRBJ1-2; 10 nucleotides line up with TRBD1. CDR3 length equals 16 residues. Germline CDR1 and CDR2: DFQATT and SNEGSKA (reference sequence). The CDR3 protein is CCARVLRDRGFNGYTF. The CDR3, as DNA: TGCTGTGCTAGAGTGTTAAGGGACAGGGGATTCAATGGCTACACCTTC.

This clonotype occurred many times. This chain links TRBV11-2 with TRBJ2-2; D might be TRBD1 (6 bases). V was trimmed by 1 base and J by 10 bases, leaving 13 bases between them. The CDR3 loop spans 14 amino acids. Germline lookup yields CDR1 SGHAT and CDR2 FQNNGV. The CDR3 here is CASSLVGAGAELFF. In DNA, the CDR3 is TGTGCCAGCAGCTTAGTGGGGGCAGGTGCGGAGCTGTTTTTT.

This clonotype showed up just a few times. This chain joins TRBV14 and TRBJ2-2, with no clear D. The germline V gene has CDR1 SGHDN and CDR2 FVKESK. V gave up 1 base and J gave up 7 bases, with 10 bases separating them. CDR3 length equals 14 residues. CDR3 sequence reads: CASSQALVFGELFF. The CDR3 region has the DNA TGTGCCAGCAGCCAAGCCCTCGTTTTCGGGGAGCTGTTTTTT. Complete variable domain (other parts from reference TRBV14 and TRBJ2-2): EAGVTQFPSHSVIEKGQTVTLRCDPISGHDNLYWYRRVMGKEIKFLLHFVKESKQDESGMPNNRFLAERTGGTYSTLKVQPAELEDSGVYFCASSQALVFGELFFGEGSRLTVL.

A word on this clonotype: This may stem from a read error, because a much larger clone lies one nucleotide away. The chain recombines TRBV9 with TRBJ1-1, with 7 bases lining up with TRBD1. The CDR3 runs 15 residues. Germline CDR1 reads SGDLS; CDR2 reads YYNGEE. CDR3 DNA: TGTGCCAGCAGCCCGAGGGGGCGTGGAAACACTGAAGCTTACTTT. Translating it yields CASSPRGRGNTEAYF.

This clonotype was found a few times. The V and J genes are TRBV7-2 and TRBJ1-2, with a weak D call TRBD1 (6 bases). This CDR3 comprises 15 residues. Trimming stripped 5 bases from V and 4 bases from J, with 17 bases between. The V gene's germline CDR1 is SGHTA and CDR2 FQGNSA. For the CDR3, the DNA is TGTGCCAGCAGCCACCACAGGGATGTTCTCTATGGCTACACCTTC. The encoded protein is CASSHHRDVLYGYTF.

This clonotype was seen only a few times. The chain is built from TRBV29-1 and TRBJ2-3; perhaps TRBD1 as D (6 bases). The length of the CDR3 is 15 residues. Trimming took 4 bases from V and 2 from J, leaving 16 bases between them. The germline CDR1 and CDR2 sequences are SQVTM and ANQGSEA. The CDR3 is CSVGTGTRSTDTQYF. CDR3 DNA sequence: TGCAGCGTTGGAACCGGGACACGGTCCACAGATACGCAGTATTTT.

This clonotype was recorded a few times. The CDR3 reads CASSPGRGSYNEQFF. CDR3 DNA: TGTGCCAGCAGCCCAGGGCGGGGCTCCTACAATGAGCAGTTCTTC. The rearrangement joins TRBV7-8 to TRBJ2-1; possible D gene TRBD2, 6 bases. Germline loops: CDR1 SGHVS, CDR2 FQNEAQ. This CDR3 is 15 amino acids long. Trimming took 5 bases from V and 0 from J, leaving 11 bases between them.

The chain carries TRBV2 and TRBJ1-1, with D maybe TRBD1 (5 bases). Between the trimmed V and J ends, which lost 2 bases and 0 bases, there was a span of 13 bases. CDR1 and CDR2 from the germline V gene are SNHLY and FYNNEI. CDR3 length: 16 amino acids. The CDR3 reads CASSERVGRLNTEAFF. DNA for the CDR3: TGTGCCAGCAGTGAACGGGTGGGGCGGTTGAACACTGAAGCTTTCTTT.

This clonotype occurred many times. The CDR3 protein is CASSWMTVQETQYF. The DNA of the CDR3 is TGCGCCAGCAGCTGGATGACGGTCCAAGAGACCCAGTACTTC. The chain couples TRBV5-1 to TRBJ2-5; D is undetermined. The V and J ends lost 3 bases and 1 base respectively, with 10 bases between them. Germline CDR1 reads SGHRS; CDR2 reads YFSETQ. The CDR3 spans 14 residues. Full variable domain (remainder filled in from reference TRBV5-1 and TRBJ2-5): KAGVTQTPRYLIKTRGQQVTLSCSPISGHRSVSWYQQTPGQGLQFLFEYFSETQRNKGNFPGRFSGRQFSNSRSEMNVSTLELGDSALYLCASSWMTVQETQYFGPGTRLLVL.

In its sample, this clonotype was seen a few times. The chain employs TRBV7-2 and TRBJ2-4, with 15 bases fitting TRBD2. Germline loops: CDR1 SGHTA, CDR2 FQGNSA. With 2 bases clipped from V and 6 bases from J, the junction kept 5 bases outside the gene matches. There are 17 residues in the CDR3. The CDR3 here is CASSLRGTSGGINIQYF. CDR3 bases: TGTGCCAGCAGCTTAAGAGGGACTAGCGGGGGGATAAACATTCAGTACTTC.

This chain uses TRBV18 with TRBJ2-7; D uncertain. V lost 2 bases and J 0 bases, leaving 8 bases between the germline ends. This CDR3 has 14 amino acids. Germline V gene sequence: CDR1 KGHSH, CDR2 LQKENI. The DNA of the CDR3 is TGTGCCAGCTCACCAAATCTAGACTCCTACGAGCAGTACTTC. Encoded protein: CASSPNLDSYEQYF. Full variable domain (remainder filled in from reference TRBV18 and TRBJ2-7): NAGVMQNPRHLVRRRGQEARLRCSPMKGHSHVYWYRQLPEEGLKFMVYLQKENIIDESGMPKERFSAEFPKEGPSILRIQQVVRGDSAAYFCASSPNLDSYEQYFGPGTRLTVT.

The chain joins TRBV6-1 to TRBJ1-2; tentative D call: TRBD1 (6 bases). Trimming cost V 5 bases and J 4 bases, with 20 bases left between them. CDR1 is MNHNS, CDR2 SASEGT, per germline. The length of the CDR3 is 16 residues. CDR3 region: CASSRTALTPFYGYTF. The CDR3 DNA reads as TGTGCCAGCAGTAGGACAGCCCTTACCCCCTTCTATGGCTACACCTTC.

The chain recombines TRBV20-1 with TRBJ2-3; TRBD2 aligns across 7 bases. V gave up 6 bases and J gave up 5 bases; unmatched junction bases: 11. CDR3 size: 14 residues. Germline loops: CDR1 DFQATT, CDR2 SNEGSKA (reference sequence). CDR3 in DNA: TGCAGTGCCGCTTCGAGGCGGGGGAAAGATACGCAGTATTTT. Protein product: CSAASRRGKDTQYF.

This clonotype occurred a few times. The rearrangement links TRBV9 to TRBJ2-3; weak D call: TRBD1 (5 bases). Looked up from germline, CDR1 is SGDLS and CDR2 is YYNGEE. V was shortened by 2 bases and J by 1 base, with 14 bases between the two germline ends. The CDR3 sequence is 16 residues long. CDR3 sequence: CASSVQGEPRTDTQYF. The CDR3 DNA sequence: TGTGCCAGCAGCGTCCAGGGCGAACCGCGCACAGATACGCAGTATTTT.

The chain links TRBV6-1 to TRBJ2-3, with D possibly matching TRBD1 (6 bases). The CDR3 sequence is 15 residues long. Germline V gene sequence: CDR1 MNHNS, CDR2 SASEGT. Trimming stripped 6 bases from V and 3 bases from J, with 16 bases between. The CDR3 DNA is TGTGCCAGCAGCTCCGACAGGTTAAGGACAGATACGCAGTATTTT. Protein: CASSSDRLRTDTQYF.

This clonotype came up a few times. This chain joins TRBV9 and TRBJ2-3; maybe TRBD2 (6 bases). In germline, CDR1 is SGDLS, CDR2 YYNGEE. Trimming removed 1 base at V and 2 bases at J, with 20 bases between. The CDR3 sequence is 18 residues long. CDR3 in amino acids: CASSVTPGGYAATDTQYF. Written as DNA, the CDR3 is TGTGCCAGCAGCGTAACCCCCGGGGGTTACGCGGCCACAGATACGCAGTATTTT.

In its sample, this clonotype was seen many times. CDR3 coding DNA: TGTGCCAGCAGCTTAACCTCGGACTCAGGGACGCAGTATTTT. Its protein product is CASSLTSDSGTQYF. The chain is built from TRBV7-3 and TRBJ2-3, with D perhaps being TRBD1 or TRBD2 (5 bases each). The CDR3 runs to 14 residues. Trimming pared 0 bases from V and 9 bases from J, leaving 13 bases between. Germline V lookup: CDR1 SGHTA, CDR2 FQGTGA.